This TCR beta chain was sequenced during a study of blood T cell repertoires in COVID-19. Study in general: Nucleic acid was either cDNA or gDNA, and it came from T cells, B-cell-depleted T cells, or PBMCs.

Per the authors' pipeline: Nucleated cell number was recorded as an estimate derived from reference gene primer amplification. Assay: immunoSEQ multiplex PCR; the TCRdb copy retains only in-frame clones and omits some. V, J and clone size are taken as reported in that table, and D and trimming were inferred from the DNA itself. The sample includes fewer than 300,000 clones, over 75% seen only once; the top ten take almost 9.5%. V was clipped by 2 bases and J by 2 bases, with 7 bases between them. The CDR3 runs 14 residues. CDR1 is LGHDT, CDR2 YNNKEL, per germline (reference sequence). Sequencing used peripheral blood. The sequence was collected from a man younger than 30 with active or convalescent COVID-19. The V call is TRBV3-1 (or the pseudogene TRBV3-2), the J call TRBJ2-1, with D possibly TRBD2 on 6 matching bases. The CDR3 reads CASSQLAPYNEQFF. The CDR3 bases are TGTGCCAGCAGCCAACTAGCGCCCTACAATGAGCAGTTCTTC.